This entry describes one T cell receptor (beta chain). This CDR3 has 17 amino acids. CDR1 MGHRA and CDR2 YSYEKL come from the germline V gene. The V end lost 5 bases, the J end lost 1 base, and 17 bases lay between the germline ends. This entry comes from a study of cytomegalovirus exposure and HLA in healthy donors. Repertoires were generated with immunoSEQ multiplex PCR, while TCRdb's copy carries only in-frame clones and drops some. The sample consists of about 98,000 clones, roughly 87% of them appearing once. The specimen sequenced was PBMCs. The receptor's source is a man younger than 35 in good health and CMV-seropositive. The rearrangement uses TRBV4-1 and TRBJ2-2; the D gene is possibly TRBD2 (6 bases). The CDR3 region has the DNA TGCGCCAGCAGCGCGGGATACCGCAGTGAGAACACCGGGGAGCTGTTTTTT. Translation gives CASSAGYRSENTGELFF.